This T cell receptor beta chain stems from a study of blood T cell repertoires in COVID-19. Study-wide context: Samples representing acute and convalescent COVID-19 were sourced from the United States, Italy and Spain.

Produced via immunoSEQ multiplex PCR; TCRdb's table is partial and in-frame only. The top ten clones hold 5% to 7% of a sample with over 120,000 clones, roughly 75% of them seen once. Researchers sorted participants into cohorts using their self-reported clinical history. The sample taken for sequencing was PBMCs or T cells enriched from blood (not recorded which). The source of this sequence is a woman aged 50 to 60 who had recovered from COVID-19.

CDR3 bases: TGTGCCACCAGTGATGGAGGGGACGAGACCCAGTACTTC. Translating gives CATSDGGDETQYF. This sequence joins TRBV24-1 and TRBJ2-5; D perhaps matches TRBD2 (6 bases). CDR3 size: 13 residues. V lost 3 bases and J 5 bases, leaving 9 bases between the germline ends. In germline, CDR1 is KGHDR, CDR2 SFDVKD.